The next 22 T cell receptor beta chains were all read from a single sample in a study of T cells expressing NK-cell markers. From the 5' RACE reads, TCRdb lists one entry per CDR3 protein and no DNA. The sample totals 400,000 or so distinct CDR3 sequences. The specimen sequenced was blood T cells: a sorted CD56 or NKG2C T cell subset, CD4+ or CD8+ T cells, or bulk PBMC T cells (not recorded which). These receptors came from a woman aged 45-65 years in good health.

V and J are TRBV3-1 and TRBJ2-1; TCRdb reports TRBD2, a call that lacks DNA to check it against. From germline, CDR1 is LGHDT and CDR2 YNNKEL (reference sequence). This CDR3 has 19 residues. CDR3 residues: CASSQDRASGLFTYNEQFF.

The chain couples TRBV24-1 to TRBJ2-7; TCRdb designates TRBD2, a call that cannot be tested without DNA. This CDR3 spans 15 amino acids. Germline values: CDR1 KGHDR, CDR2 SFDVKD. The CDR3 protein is CATSDSRGSSYEQYF.

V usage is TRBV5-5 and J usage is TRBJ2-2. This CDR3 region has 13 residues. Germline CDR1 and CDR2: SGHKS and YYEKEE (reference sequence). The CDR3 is CASSWGQTGELFF.

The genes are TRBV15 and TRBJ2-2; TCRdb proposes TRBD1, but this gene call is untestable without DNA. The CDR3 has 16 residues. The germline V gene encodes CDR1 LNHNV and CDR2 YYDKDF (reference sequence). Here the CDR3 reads CATSRSGTANTGELFF.

CDR3 sequence: CATSRGGELFF. The rearrangement uses TRBV15 and TRBJ2-2. The germline V gene has CDR1 LNHNV and CDR2 YYDKDF (reference sequence). The CDR3 runs to 11 residues.

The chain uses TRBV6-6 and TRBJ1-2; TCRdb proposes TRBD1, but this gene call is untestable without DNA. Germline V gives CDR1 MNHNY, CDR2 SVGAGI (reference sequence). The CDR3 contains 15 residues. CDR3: CASSGTGGFPGGYTF.

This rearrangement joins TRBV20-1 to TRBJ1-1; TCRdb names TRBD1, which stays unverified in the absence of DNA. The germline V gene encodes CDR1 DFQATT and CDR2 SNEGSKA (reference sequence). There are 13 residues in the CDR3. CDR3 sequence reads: CSARGPGQIKAFF.

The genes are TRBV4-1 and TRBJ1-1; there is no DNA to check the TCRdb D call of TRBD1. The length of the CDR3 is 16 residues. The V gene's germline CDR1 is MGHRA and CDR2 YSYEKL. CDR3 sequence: CASSQVGWGGDTEAFF.

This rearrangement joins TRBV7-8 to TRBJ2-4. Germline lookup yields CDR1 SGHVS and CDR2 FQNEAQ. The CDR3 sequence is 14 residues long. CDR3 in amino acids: CASSPNRSPSIQYF.

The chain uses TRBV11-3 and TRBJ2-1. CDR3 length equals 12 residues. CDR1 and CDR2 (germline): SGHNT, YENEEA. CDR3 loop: CASARLDNEQFF. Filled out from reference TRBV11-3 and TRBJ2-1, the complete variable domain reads EAGVVQSPRYKIIEKKQPVAFWCNPISGHNTLYWYLQNLGQGPELLIRYENEEAVDDSQLPKDRFSAERLKGVDSTLKIQPAELGDSAVYLCASARLDNEQFFGPGTRLTVL.

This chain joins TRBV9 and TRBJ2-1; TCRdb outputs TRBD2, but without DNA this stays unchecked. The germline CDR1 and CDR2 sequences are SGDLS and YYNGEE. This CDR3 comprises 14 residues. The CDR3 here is CASSVATTTGEQFF.

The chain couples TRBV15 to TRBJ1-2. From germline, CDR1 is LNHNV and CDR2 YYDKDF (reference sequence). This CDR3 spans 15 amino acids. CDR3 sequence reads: CATSRDVEVVTDYTF.

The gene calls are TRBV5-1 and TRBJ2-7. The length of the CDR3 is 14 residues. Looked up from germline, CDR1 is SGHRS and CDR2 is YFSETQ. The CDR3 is CASSRLGVTYEQYF.

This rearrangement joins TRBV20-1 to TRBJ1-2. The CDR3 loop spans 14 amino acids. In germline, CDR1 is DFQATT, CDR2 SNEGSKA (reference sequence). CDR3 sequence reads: CSASQGMATSGYTF.

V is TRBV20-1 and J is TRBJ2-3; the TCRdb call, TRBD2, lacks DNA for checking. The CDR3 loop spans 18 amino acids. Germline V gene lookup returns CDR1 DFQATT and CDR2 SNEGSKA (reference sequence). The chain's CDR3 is CGLAGSSRGGNLTDTQYF.

CDR3 residues: CASTGFDYGYTF. This sequence joins TRBV2 and TRBJ1-2; TCRdb lists TRBD1, though no DNA is available to test this call. The CDR3 contains 12 residues. The V gene's germline CDR1 is SNHLY and CDR2 FYNNEI.

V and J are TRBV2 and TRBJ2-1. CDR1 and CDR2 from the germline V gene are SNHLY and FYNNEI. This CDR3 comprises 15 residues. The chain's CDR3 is CASSKSGRAFNEQFF.

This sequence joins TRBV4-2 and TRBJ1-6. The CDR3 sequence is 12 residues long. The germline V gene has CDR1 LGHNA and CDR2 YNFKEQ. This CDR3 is CASSQADSPLHF.

The CDR3 reads CASRPRLINYGYTF. This chain joins TRBV6-5 and TRBJ1-2. This CDR3 has 14 residues. CDR1 and CDR2 (germline): MNHEY, SVGAGI.

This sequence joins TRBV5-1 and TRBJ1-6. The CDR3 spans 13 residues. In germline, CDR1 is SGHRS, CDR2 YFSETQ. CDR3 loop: CASSPKDNSPLHF.

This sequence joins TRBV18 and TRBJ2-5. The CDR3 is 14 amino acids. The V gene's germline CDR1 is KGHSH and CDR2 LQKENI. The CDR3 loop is CASSPQDWEETQYF. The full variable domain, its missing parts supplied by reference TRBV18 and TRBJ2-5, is NAGVMQNPRHLVRRRGQEARLRCSPMKGHSHVYWYRQLPEEGLKFMVYLQKENIIDESGMPKERFSAEFPKEGPSILRIQQVVRGDSAAYFCASSPQDWEETQYFGPGTRLLVL.

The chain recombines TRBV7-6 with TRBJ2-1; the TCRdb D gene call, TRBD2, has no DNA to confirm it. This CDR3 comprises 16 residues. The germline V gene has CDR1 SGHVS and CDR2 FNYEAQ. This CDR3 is CASSLVSSRSSNEQFF. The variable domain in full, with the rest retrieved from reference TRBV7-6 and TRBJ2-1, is GAGVSQSPRYKVTKRGQDVALRCDPISGHVSLYWYRQALGQGPEFLTYFNYEAQQDKSGLPNDRFSAERPEGSISTLTIQRTEQRDSAMYRCASSLVSSRSSNEQFFGPGTRLTVL.